These 2 T cell receptor beta chains were all obtained from the same sample, sequenced in a study of T cell responses to AZD1222 COVID-19 vaccine. Clones were read by immunoSEQ multiplex PCR, and TCRdb kept only the in-frame ones, dropping some. This table has some 170,000 clones, 85% to 95% appearing once. Source: peripheral blood, taken 28 days after the second AZD1222 dose. These receptors all come from an adult who received the AZD1222 COVID-19 vaccine.

This rearrangement joins TRBV5-5 to TRBJ1-2, with 9 bases lining up with TRBD1. The CDR3 length is 15 residues. With 0 bases clipped from V and 6 bases from J, the junction kept 6 bases outside the gene matches. Germline V lookup: CDR1 SGHKS, CDR2 YYEKEE (reference sequence). CDR3 protein: CASSLGPRTGDGYTF. The CDR3 region has the DNA TGTGCCAGCAGCTTGGGGCCGAGGACAGGGGATGGCTACACCTTC.

The chain recombines TRBV9 with TRBJ2-1, with 9 bases matching TRBD1. V shed 3 bases and J 8 bases; nucleotides not matched to a gene: 9. From germline, CDR1 is SGDLS and CDR2 YYNGEE. This CDR3 is built from 15 residues. CDR3 DNA sequence: TGTGCCAGCAGCGGAAGGACAGGGGCGGTAGATGAGCAGTTCTTC. It is translated as CASSGRTGAVDEQFF.